This T cell receptor beta chain was sequenced during a study of cytomegalovirus exposure and HLA in healthy donors. Whole-study results and caveats: V- and J-gene trimming in TCR beta was tied to a missense DCLRE1C variant by an analysis performed later. The classifier reportedly diagnosed cytomegalovirus status with high sensitivity and specificity. Later, TCR association rates were found to vary by HLA locus, highest for DRB1 and lowest for HLA-C. An analysis done earlier found most TCR beta V segments productive about 87% or about 30% of the time.

Primers for the PCR totalled 60 Vbeta and 13 Jbeta. Sequenced by immunoSEQ multiplex PCR; TCRdb stores in-frame clones only, minus some. The repertoire consists of under 200,000 clones, with roughly 82% occurring once and the leading ten covering more than 0.45%. Concerning this clone: What it binds is unknown.

Trimming took 4 bases from V and 4 from J; bases not matched to a gene: 13. The CDR3 extends over 16 amino acids. Germline loops: CDR1 SGHNT, CDR2 YYREEE (reference sequence). The sequence came from a woman between 50 and 59 years old in good health and CMV-seronegative. The material sequenced was PBMCs. J is TRBJ2-5 and V is TRBV5-4; 7 bases map to TRBD1. CDR3 residues: CASSQQTGMRGETQYF. In nucleotides, the CDR3 is TGTGCCAGCAGCCAACAGACAGGGATGAGGGGAGAGACCCAGTACTTC.